This T cell receptor beta chain is drawn from a study of vaccination and CD4 T cells after COVID-19. A remark on this clonotype: The antigen remains undetermined.

The V and J ends lost 0 bases and 8 bases respectively, with 2 bases between them. The CDR3 is 11 residues long. CDR1 is MDHEN, CDR2 SYDVKM, per germline. The Oncomine TCR Beta short-read assay was applied to DNA of cultured CD4+ T cells. It was from cultured CD4+ T cells that genomic DNA was extracted. One entry per CDR3 protein results from TCRdb running MiXCR on the PCR reads. The table has around 15,000 distinct CDR3 sequences, approximately 71% seen once. Noted treatment: approximately nine-day PBMC culture with coronavirus spike peptide pools or control peptides (ViraFEST assay). Negative selection was the method that isolated CD4+ T cells after around 9 days of culture.

The sequence derives from a human donor who had recovered from COVID-19. The V gene is TRBV28, the J gene TRBJ2-1; D is unresolved. The sequenced sample was CD4+ T cells from blood, cultured in vitro. This chain's CDR3 is CASSLWHEQFF. The CDR3 nucleotides are TGTGCCAGCAGTTTATGGCATGAGCAGTTCTTC.